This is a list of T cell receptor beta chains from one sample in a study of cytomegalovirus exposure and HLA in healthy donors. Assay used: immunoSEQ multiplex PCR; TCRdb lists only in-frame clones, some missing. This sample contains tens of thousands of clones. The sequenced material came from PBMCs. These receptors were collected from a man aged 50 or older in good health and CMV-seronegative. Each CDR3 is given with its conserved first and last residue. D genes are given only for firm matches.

CASSLGQDYEQYF TGTGCCAGCAGCTTAGGACAGGACTACGAGCAGTACTTC TRBJ2-7 TRBV7-3 TRBD1
CSVEDPGTSGGLTGELFF TGCAGCGTTGAAGATCCCGGGACTAGCGGGGGACTCACCGGGGAGCTGTTTTTT TRBJ2-2 TRBV29-1 TRBD2
CASSDSRGGNYGYTF TGTGCCAGCAGTGACTCGAGGGGGGGTAACTATGGCTACACCTTC TRBJ1-2 TRBV6-4 .
CASSSGTGSYGYTF TGTGCCAGCAGCTCCGGGACAGGGAGCTATGGCTACACCTTC TRBJ1-2 TRBV28 TRBD1
CASSLGVNTEAFF TGTGCCAGCAGCTTGGGAGTGAACACTGAAGCTTTCTTT TRBJ1-1 TRBV5-4 .
CASSMGQGTNDSPLHF TGTGCCAGTAGTATGGGACAGGGTACGAATGATTCACCCCTCCACTTT TRBJ1-6 TRBV19 TRBD1
CASGLGRDRTSKNTEAFF TGTGCTAGTGGTTTGGGCCGGGACAGGACGAGTAAGAACACTGAAGCTTTCTTT TRBJ1-1 TRBV12-5 TRBD1
CASSAADRDQPQHF TGTGCCAGCAGTGCTGCGGACAGGGATCAGCCCCAGCATTTT TRBJ1-5 TRBV6-1 TRBD1
CASSLLLDSSGNTIYF TGTGCCAGCAGTTTATTGTTGGACTCCTCTGGAAACACCATATATTTT TRBJ1-3 TRBV28 .
CASSQDPSSTYEQYF TGCGCCAGCAGCCAAGATCCTTCGTCTACCTACGAGCAGTACTTC TRBJ2-7 TRBV4-1 .
CASSYGGQESAYEQYF TGTGCCAGCAGTTACGGCGGACAGGAGAGCGCCTACGAGCAGTACTTC TRBJ2-7 TRBV6-5 TRBD1
CASSWDYGQPQHF TGTGCCAGCAGCTGGGACTATGGTCAGCCCCAGCATTTT TRBJ1-5 TRBV28 .
CASSLGGLRETQYF TGCGCCAGCAGCTTGGGGGGGCTGCGGGAGACCCAGTACTTC TRBJ2-5 TRBV5-1 .
CASSLGELEGETQYF TGTGCCAGCAGCTTAGGGGAATTGGAGGGAGAGACCCAGTACTTC TRBJ2-5 TRBV11-2 .
CASSADRISGNTIYF TGTGCCAGCAGCGCCGACAGGATCTCTGGAAACACCATATATTTT TRBJ1-3 TRBV9 .
CASRAEAWNSPLHF TGCGCCAGCCGGGCGGAGGCTTGGAATTCACCCCTCCACTTT TRBJ1-6 TRBV5-1 .